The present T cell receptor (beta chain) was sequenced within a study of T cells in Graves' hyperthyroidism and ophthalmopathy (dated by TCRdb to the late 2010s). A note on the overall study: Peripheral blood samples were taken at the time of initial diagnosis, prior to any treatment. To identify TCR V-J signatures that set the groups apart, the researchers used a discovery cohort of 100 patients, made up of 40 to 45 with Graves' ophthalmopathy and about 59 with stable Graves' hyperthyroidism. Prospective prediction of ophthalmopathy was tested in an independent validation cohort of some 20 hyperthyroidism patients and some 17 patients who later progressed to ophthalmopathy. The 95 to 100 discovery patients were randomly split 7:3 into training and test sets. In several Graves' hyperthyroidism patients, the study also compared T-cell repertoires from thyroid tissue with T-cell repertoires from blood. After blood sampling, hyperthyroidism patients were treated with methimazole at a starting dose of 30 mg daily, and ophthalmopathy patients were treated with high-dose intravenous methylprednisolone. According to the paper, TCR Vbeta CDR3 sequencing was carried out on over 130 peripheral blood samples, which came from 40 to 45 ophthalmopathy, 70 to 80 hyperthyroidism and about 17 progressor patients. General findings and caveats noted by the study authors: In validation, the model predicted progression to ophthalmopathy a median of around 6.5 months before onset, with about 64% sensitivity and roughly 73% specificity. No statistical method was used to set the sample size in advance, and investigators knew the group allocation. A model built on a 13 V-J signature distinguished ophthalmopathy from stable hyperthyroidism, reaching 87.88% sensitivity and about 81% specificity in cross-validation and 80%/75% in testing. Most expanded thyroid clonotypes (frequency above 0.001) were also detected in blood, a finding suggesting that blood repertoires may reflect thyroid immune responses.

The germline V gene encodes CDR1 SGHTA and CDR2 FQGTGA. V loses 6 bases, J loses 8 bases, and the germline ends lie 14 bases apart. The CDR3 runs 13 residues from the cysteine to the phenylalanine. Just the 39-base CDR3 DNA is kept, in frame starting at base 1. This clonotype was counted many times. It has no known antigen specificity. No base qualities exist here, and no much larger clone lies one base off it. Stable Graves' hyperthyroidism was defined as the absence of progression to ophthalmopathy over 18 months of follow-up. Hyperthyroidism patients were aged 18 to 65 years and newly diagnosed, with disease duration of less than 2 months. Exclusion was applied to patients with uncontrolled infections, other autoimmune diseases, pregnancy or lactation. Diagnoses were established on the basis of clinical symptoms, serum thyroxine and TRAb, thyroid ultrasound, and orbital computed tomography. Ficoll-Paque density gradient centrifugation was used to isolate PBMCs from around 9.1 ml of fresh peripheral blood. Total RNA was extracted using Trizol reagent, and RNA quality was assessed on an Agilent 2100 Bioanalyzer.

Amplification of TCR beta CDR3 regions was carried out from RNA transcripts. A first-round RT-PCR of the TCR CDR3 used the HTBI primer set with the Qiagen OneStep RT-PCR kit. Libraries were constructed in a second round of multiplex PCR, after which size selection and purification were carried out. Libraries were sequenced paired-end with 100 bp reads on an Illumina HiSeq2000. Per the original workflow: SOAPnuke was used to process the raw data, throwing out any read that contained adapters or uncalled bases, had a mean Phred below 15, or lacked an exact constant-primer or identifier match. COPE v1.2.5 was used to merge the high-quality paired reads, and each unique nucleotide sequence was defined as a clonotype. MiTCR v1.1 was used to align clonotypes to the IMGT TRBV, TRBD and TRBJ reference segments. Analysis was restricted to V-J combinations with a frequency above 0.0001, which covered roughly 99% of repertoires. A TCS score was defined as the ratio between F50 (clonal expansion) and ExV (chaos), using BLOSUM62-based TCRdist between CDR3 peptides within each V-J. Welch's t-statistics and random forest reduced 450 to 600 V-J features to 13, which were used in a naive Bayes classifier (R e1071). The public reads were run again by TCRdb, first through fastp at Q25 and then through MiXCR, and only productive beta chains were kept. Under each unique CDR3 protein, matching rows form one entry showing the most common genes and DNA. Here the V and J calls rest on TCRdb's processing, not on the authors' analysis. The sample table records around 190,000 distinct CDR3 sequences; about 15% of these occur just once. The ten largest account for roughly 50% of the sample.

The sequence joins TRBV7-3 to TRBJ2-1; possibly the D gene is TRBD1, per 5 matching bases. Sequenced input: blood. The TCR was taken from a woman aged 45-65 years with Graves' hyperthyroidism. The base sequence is TGTGCCAGCAGGCAGGGTGCCGGCTATGAGCAGTTCTTC. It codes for CASRQGAGYEQFF.